The source of this T cell receptor beta chain is a study of cytomegalovirus exposure and HLA in healthy donors. Background on the study: In an early release, HLA-typed donors contributed about 80 million unique TCR sequences.

Each donor was healthy, and each was a bone marrow donor. The PCR was carried out with 60 Vbeta primers and 13 Jbeta primers. Clones were sequenced by immunoSEQ multiplex PCR, and TCRdb holds only the in-frame ones, with some missing. The data hold about 86,000 clones, with 78% observed a single time. Study-wide findings and caveats: Later examination showed HLA-associated TCR beta chains had greater clonal expansion than equally common others.

To note about this clone: Its target is not known.

What was sequenced was PBMCs. This clonotype originated in a male donor in good health and CMV-seropositive.

CDR3 loop: CASSLLAVSSYEQYF. The CDR3 coding sequence is TGTGCCAGCAGTTTATTGGCGGTAAGCTCCTACGAGCAGTACTTC. The J gene is TRBJ2-7, the V gene TRBV27; the D is unclear. This CDR3 has 15 residues. Germline CDR1 reads MNHEY; CDR2 reads SMNVEV (reference sequence). Trimming stripped 1 base from V and 0 bases from J, with 10 bases between.